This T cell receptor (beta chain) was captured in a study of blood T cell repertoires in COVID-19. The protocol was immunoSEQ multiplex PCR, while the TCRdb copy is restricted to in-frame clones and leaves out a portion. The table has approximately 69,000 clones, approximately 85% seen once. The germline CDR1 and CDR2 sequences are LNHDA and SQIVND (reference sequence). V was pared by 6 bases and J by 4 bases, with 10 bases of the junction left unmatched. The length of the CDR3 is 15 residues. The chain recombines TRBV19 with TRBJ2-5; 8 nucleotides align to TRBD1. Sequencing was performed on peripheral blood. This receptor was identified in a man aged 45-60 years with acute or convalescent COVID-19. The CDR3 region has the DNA TGTGCCAGTAGCGAGATAGACAGGGGCGGAGAGACCCAGTACTTC. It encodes CASSEIDRGGETQYF. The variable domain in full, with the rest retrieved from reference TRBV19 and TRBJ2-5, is DGGITQSPKYLFRKEGQNVTLSCEQNLNHDAMYWYRQDPGQGLRLIYYSQIVNDFQKGDIAEGYSVSREKKESFPLTVTSAQKNPTAFYLCASSEIDRGGETQYFGPGTRLLVL.